This TCR beta chain was recorded in a study of low-dose radiotherapy and immunotherapy resistance in tumors. Time point indicated: after trial treatment. Treatment defined: LDRT plus nivolumab, ipilimumab, low-dose cyclophosphamide and aspirin (RACIN trial). Eligible patients bore advanced solid tumors devoid of tumor-infiltrating lymphocytes. This clonotype was seen ten or more times. The CDR3 runs 13 residues. Germline loops: CDR1 SGHAT, CDR2 FQDESV (reference sequence). V was shortened by 4 bases and J by 7 bases, with 13 bases between the two germline ends. First-strand cDNA used TRAV- and TRBV-specific primers, covering alpha and beta chains. Amplification of TCRs used a constant-region primer and V-primer adapter for around 18 PCR cycles. TCRdb re-called the reads through MiXCR, storing one row per CDR3 protein. This sample carries fewer than 50,000 distinct CDR3 sequences, 20% to 30% of them seen once, and the ten largest clones take about a tenth.

The chain links TRBV11-1 to TRBJ1-1; D remains unclear. This receptor was taken from a male donor with prostate cancer. The sample here was PBMCs, taken after low-dose radiotherapy plus immunotherapy. DNA for the CDR3: TGTGCCAGCAGCTCCCCCGGCAGGCTTGAAGCTTTCTTT. This translates into CASSSPGRLEAFF. Looking up the rest from reference TRBV11-1 and TRBJ1-1 gives the full variable domain: EAEVAQSPRYKITEKSQAVAFWCDPISGHATLYWYRQILGQGPELLVQFQDESVVDDSQLPKDRFSAERLKGVDSTLKIQPAELGDSAMYLCASSSPGRLEAFFGQGTRLTVV.